This is a list of T cell receptor beta chains from one sample in a study of T cell responses to AZD1222 COVID-19 vaccine. Profiling relied on immunoSEQ multiplex PCR, and the TCRdb table lists in-frame clones only, not all of them. Here the sample spans about 73,000 clones, about 87% being singletons. Sequences were derived from peripheral blood, sampled on day 0 of AZD1222 vaccination. These receptors all stem from an adult in good health. Each CDR3 is given with its conserved first and last residue. Each record gives: CDR3 protein, CDR3 DNA, CDR3 length, V gene, clone size, J gene, D gene. D genes are given only for firm matches. Not all rows give a size; the values are once, few, many and, for expanded clones, a class.

CASSHGQGFGELFF,TGCGCCAGCAGCCACGGACAGGGTTTCGGGGAGCTGTTTTTT,14,TRBV5-1,once,TRBJ2-2,TRBD1
CASSQAARWETQYF,TGCGCCAGCAGCCAAGCGGCTAGGTGGGAGACCCAGTACTTC,14,TRBV4-1,.,TRBJ2-5,.
CATSPPSGAGTKNEKLFF,TGTGCCACCAGCCCACCTTCGGGCGCGGGAACAAAGAATGAAAAACTGTTTTTT,18,TRBV15,.,TRBJ1-4,.
CASSPRVPRDGVGF,TGTGCCAGCAGCCCCCGGGTACCTAGGGACGGAGTCGGTTTC,14,TRBV7-8,.,TRBJ1-2,.
CASSLILSGNTIYF,TGTGCCAGCAGTCTGATTTTATCTGGAAACACCATATATTTT,14,TRBV4-2,.,TRBJ1-3,.
CASSPRTGGNNQPQHF,TGTGCCAGCAGTCCGCGGACAGGGGGGAATAATCAGCCCCAGCATTTT,16,TRBV27,.,TRBJ1-5,TRBD1
CASSLVGGETQYF,TGTGCCAGCAGCTTGGTAGGAGGGGAGACCCAGTACTTC,13,TRBV5-4,.,TRBJ2-5,.
CASSFGAEAFF,TGTGCCAGCAGTTTCGGCGCTGAAGCTTTCTTT,11,TRBV28,.,TRBJ1-1,.
CASSGQGAPDTEAFF,TGTGCCAGCAGCGGACAGGGGGCGCCGGACACTGAAGCTTTCTTT,15,TRBV2,.,TRBJ1-1,TRBD1
CASTPDRSGANVLTF,TGTGCCAGTACTCCGGATCGCTCTGGGGCCAACGTCCTGACTTTC,15,TRBV19,.,TRBJ2-6,.
CASSLGTSGRNTGELFF,TGCGCCAGCAGCCTAGGGACTAGCGGGAGGAACACCGGGGAGCTGTTTTTT,17,TRBV5-1,.,TRBJ2-2,TRBD2